These 23 T cell receptor beta chains came from one sample sequenced in a study of early T cells in non-severe SARS-CoV-2 infection. Using its own MiXCR run on the 5' RACE reads, TCRdb lists one record per CDR3 protein. The sample has tens of thousands of distinct CDR3 sequences, approximately 9% seen once. Here the sequenced sample was whole blood, taken at baseline. These receptors came from an adult who was a healthcare worker with PCR-confirmed SARS-CoV-2 infection or an uninfected control (not recorded which).

Comments on this clonotype: At one end the junction does not follow the germline gene, possibly because of a read error. The chain links TRBV10-3 to TRBJ1-1, with TRBD1 matching over 9 bases. Germline V gene lookup returns CDR1 ENHRY and CDR2 SYGVKD. The CDR3 consists of 14 residues. As DNA, the CDR3 is TGTGCCATCACCGACGACAGGGGGAACTCTGAAGCTTTCTTT. It is translated as CAITDDRGNSEAFF.

The chain couples TRBV5-4 to TRBJ2-1, with 9 bases matching TRBD1. The CDR3 extends over 15 amino acids. In germline, CDR1 is SGHNT, CDR2 YYREEE (reference sequence). V gave up 1 base and J gave up 2 bases; unmatched junction bases: 1. In nucleotides, the CDR3 is TGTGCCAGCAGCTTGCGGACAGGGGCCTACAATGAGCAGTTCTTC. The encoded protein is CASSLRTGAYNEQFF.

In its sample, this clonotype was seen a few times. This chain uses TRBV20-1 with TRBJ1-2; D is unresolved. The CDR3 spans 14 residues. Trimming took off 3 bases at V and 3 bases at J, with 14 bases between the two ends. CDR1 is DFQATT and CDR2 is SNEGSKA in the germline V gene (reference sequence). CDR3 sequence (DNA): TGCAGTGCTAGTGTGATGCAGTACGACTATGGCTACACCTTC. Protein sequence: CSASVMQYDYGYTF.

This clonotype was seen more than once but under ten times. The chain combines TRBV7-2 with TRBJ1-6, with unresolved D. Trimming stripped 5 bases from V and 0 bases from J, with 11 bases between. CDR1 and CDR2 from the germline V gene are SGHTA and FQGNSA. This CDR3 has 16 amino acids. DNA of the CDR3: TGTGCCAGCAGCCCGCAGAGCAGCTCCTATAATTCACCCCTCCACTTT. As protein: CASSPQSSSYNSPLHF. The variable domain in full, completed from reference TRBV7-2 and TRBJ1-6, reads GAGVSQSPSNKVTEKGKDVELRCDPISGHTALYWYRQSLGQGLEFLIYFQGNSAPDKSGLPSDRFSAERTGGSVSTLTIQRTQQEDSAVYLCASSPQSSSYNSPLHFGNGTRLTVT.

The chain combines TRBV3-1 with TRBJ2-2; 7 bases line up with TRBD2. CDR3 length equals 16 residues. The V gene end was trimmed by 6 bases and the J gene end by 1 base; junction bases not matched to a gene: 8. Germline lookup yields CDR1 LGHDT and CDR2 YNNKEL (reference sequence). DNA of the CDR3: TGTGCCAGCAGTCCCATACGGGGGGTGAACACCGGGGAGCTGTTTTTT. Encoded protein: CASSPIRGVNTGELFF. The full variable domain, completed using reference TRBV3-1 and TRBJ2-2, is DTAVSQTPKYLVTQMGNDKSIKCEQNLGHDTMYWYKQDSKKFLKIMFSYNNKELIINETVPNRFSPKSPDKAHLNLHINSLELGDSAVYFCASSPIRGVNTGELFFGEGSRLTVL.

J is TRBJ1-2 and V is TRBV28; D ambiguous. The CDR3 loop spans 14 amino acids. From germline, CDR1 is MDHEN and CDR2 SYDVKM. Trimming left V 5 bases short and J 4 bases short, with 14 bases between. The CDR3 reads CASSPHTPVYGYTF. In DNA, the CDR3 is TGTGCCAGCAGTCCCCACACGCCAGTCTATGGCTACACCTTC.

The chain joins TRBV2 to TRBJ2-2; no clear D gene. CDR1 is SNHLY and CDR2 is FYNNEI in the germline V gene. V was cut by 3 bases and J by 1 base, with 9 bases left in between. The length of the CDR3 is 15 residues. CDR3 sequence reads: CASSEAELNTGELFF. CDR3 nucleotides: TGTGCCAGCAGTGAGGCGGAGCTGAACACCGGGGAGCTGTTTTTT.

The chain employs TRBV29-1 and TRBJ1-1; no reliable D call. Germline lookup yields CDR1 SQVTM and CDR2 ANQGSEA. The CDR3 runs to 13 residues. V dropped 4 bases and J dropped 0 bases, with 9 bases sitting between them. CDR3 in DNA: TGCAGCGTTGTCCGGAAAATGAACACTGAAGCTTTCTTT. It specifies CSVVRKMNTEAFF.

This clonotype was observed a handful of times. This rearrangement joins TRBV20-1 to TRBJ2-1; 9 bases map to TRBD1. V shed 7 bases, J shed 2 bases, and the junction held 6 bases outside the gene matches. CDR1 and CDR2 from the germline V gene are DFQATT and SNEGSKA (reference sequence). The CDR3 contains 14 residues. CDR3 sequence: CSEHRGPTYNEQFF. The DNA of the CDR3 is TGCAGTGAACACAGGGGGCCGACCTACAATGAGCAGTTCTTC.

The chain recombines TRBV28 with TRBJ2-3; TRBD2 matches 9 bases. The CDR3 is 16 amino acids. Germline loops: CDR1 MDHEN, CDR2 SYDVKM. The V and J ends lost 6 bases and 2 bases, in that order; junction bases with no gene match: 9. CDR3 bases: TGTGCCAGCAGCAGTAGCGGGAGAGGGGCCACAGATACGCAGTATTTT. Amino acid sequence: CASSSSGRGATDTQYF.

The chain is built from TRBV6-2 or TRBV6-3 and TRBJ2-7; 7 bases agree with TRBD1. J was trimmed by 6 bases and V by 5 bases; bases with no gene match: 19. Germline lookup yields CDR1 MNHEY and CDR2 SVGEGT. The CDR3 spans 17 residues. This chain's CDR3 is CASSRQGSFSSYSEQYF. CDR3 DNA sequence: TGTGCCAGCAGTCGACAGGGATCTTTTTCCTCGTACTCCGAGCAGTACTTC.

Only a few counts were recorded for this clonotype. The genes are TRBV5-1 and TRBJ2-1; TRBD2 matches at 8 bases. Germline V gene sequence: CDR1 SGHRS, CDR2 YFSETQ. The junction had 2 bases not matched to a gene; V was cut back by 3 bases and J by 0 bases. The CDR3 runs to 15 residues. This chain's CDR3 is CASSSGLGSYNEQFF. The CDR3 DNA reads as TGCGCCAGCAGCTCGGGACTAGGCTCCTACAATGAGCAGTTCTTC.

This clonotype was recorded a few times. The gene calls are TRBV11-2 and TRBJ1-6; 9 positions agree with TRBD1. V shed 6 bases, J shed 6 bases, and the junction held 9 bases outside the gene matches. Germline V lookup: CDR1 SGHAT, CDR2 FQNNGV. CDR3 length: 16 residues. CDR3 sequence: CASRPIQGARNSPLHF. The CDR3 coding sequence is TGTGCCAGCAGGCCAATACAGGGGGCACGTAATTCACCCCTCCACTTT.

This chain joins TRBV4-1 and TRBJ2-2; the D gene is possibly TRBD2 (6 bases). This CDR3 contains 14 residues. V was pared by 6 bases and J by 6 bases, with 14 bases between. CDR1 is MGHRA, CDR2 YSYEKL, per germline. For the CDR3, the DNA is TGCGCCAGCAGGTCTCGGGAGTGGTCCGGGGAGCTGTTTTTT. Its protein product is CASRSREWSGELFF.

The chain employs TRBV5-8 and TRBJ1-1; D gene unclear. The CDR3 contains 13 residues. With 4 bases removed from V and 1 base from J, the gap between germline ends came to 8 bases. Germline values: CDR1 SGHTS, CDR2 YDEGEE. CDR3 bases: TGTGCCAGCAGCCGCGGGCCGAACACTGAAGCTTTCTTT. Its protein product is CASSRGPNTEAFF.

This clonotype appeared many times. The gene calls are TRBV6-6 and TRBJ1-1; weak D call: TRBD1 (5 bases). V was trimmed by 2 bases and J by 4 bases, leaving 8 bases between them. The CDR3 extends over 13 amino acids. Germline V gene data show CDR1 as MNHNY and CDR2 as SVGAGI (reference sequence). The DNA of the CDR3 is TGTGCCAGCAGTTACCAGGGTCTCACTGAAGCTTTCTTT. This encodes CASSYQGLTEAFF.

This chain uses TRBV4-1 with TRBJ1-2, with unresolved D. This CDR3 has 15 residues. The germline V gene has CDR1 MGHRA and CDR2 YSYEKL. Trimming left V 4 bases short and J 0 bases short, with 12 bases between. DNA of the CDR3: TGCGCCAGCAGCCCGTCGGACGCTGCTAACTATGGCTACACCTTC. This gives the protein CASSPSDAANYGYTF.

V gene TRBV12-3 or TRBV12-4 combines with J gene TRBJ2-7, with D unclear. The CDR3 extends over 13 amino acids. Trimming removed 3 bases at V and 2 bases at J, with 8 bases between. As DNA, the CDR3 is TGTGCCAGCAGTTTGGTCCCTACCTACGAGCAGTACTTC. Translating gives CASSLVPTYEQYF.

This clonotype was seen many times. The rearrangement uses TRBV6-5 and TRBJ1-2; D uncertain. The CDR3 totals 15 residues. Germline V lookup: CDR1 MNHEY, CDR2 SVGAGI. Trimming took 5 bases from V and 4 from J, leaving 17 bases between them. The CDR3 nucleotides are TGTGCCAGCAGTCGGCCCACGGACCAAGGCTATGGCTACACCTTC. Translation gives CASSRPTDQGYGYTF.

The chain joins TRBV3-1 to TRBJ2-1; unclear D gene. CDR1 LGHDT and CDR2 YNNKEL come from the germline V gene (reference sequence). V was trimmed by 4 bases and J by 1 base, leaving 11 bases between them. The CDR3 extends over 15 amino acids. The CDR3 loop is CASSPSWGSYNEQFF. The CDR3 DNA reads TGTGCCAGCAGCCCCTCGTGGGGTTCCTACAATGAGCAGTTCTTC.

This clonotype was recorded a few times. This chain's CDR3 is CASSPGPSGSYEQYF. The DNA of the CDR3 is TGTGCCAGTAGTCCTGGTCCTAGCGGGTCCTACGAGCAGTACTTC. The chain is built from TRBV19 and TRBJ2-7; 8 bases are shared with TRBD2. This CDR3 spans 15 amino acids. Germline CDR1 is LNHDA and CDR2 is SQIVND (reference sequence). With 5 bases clipped from V and 1 base from J, the junction kept 7 bases outside the gene matches.

This clonotype was seen more than once but under ten times. V is TRBV11-2 and J is TRBJ2-3; no firm D call. Germline CDR1 SGHAT, CDR2 FQNNGV. Trimming left V 5 bases short and J 6 bases short, with 9 bases between. This CDR3 region has 12 residues. The CDR3 coding sequence is TGTGCCAGCAGCCGCAACGGGGATACGCAGTATTTT. Amino acids: CASSRNGDTQYF.

This clonotype came up a few times. This CDR3 reads CASSPQGGNTEAFF. CDR3 in DNA: TGTGCCAGCTCACCACAAGGAGGGAACACTGAAGCTTTCTTT. The chain joins TRBV18 to TRBJ1-1; D ambiguous. Germline assignment: CDR1 KGHSH and CDR2 LQKENI. This CDR3 spans 14 amino acids. V lost 1 base and J lost 1, with 7 bases in between.